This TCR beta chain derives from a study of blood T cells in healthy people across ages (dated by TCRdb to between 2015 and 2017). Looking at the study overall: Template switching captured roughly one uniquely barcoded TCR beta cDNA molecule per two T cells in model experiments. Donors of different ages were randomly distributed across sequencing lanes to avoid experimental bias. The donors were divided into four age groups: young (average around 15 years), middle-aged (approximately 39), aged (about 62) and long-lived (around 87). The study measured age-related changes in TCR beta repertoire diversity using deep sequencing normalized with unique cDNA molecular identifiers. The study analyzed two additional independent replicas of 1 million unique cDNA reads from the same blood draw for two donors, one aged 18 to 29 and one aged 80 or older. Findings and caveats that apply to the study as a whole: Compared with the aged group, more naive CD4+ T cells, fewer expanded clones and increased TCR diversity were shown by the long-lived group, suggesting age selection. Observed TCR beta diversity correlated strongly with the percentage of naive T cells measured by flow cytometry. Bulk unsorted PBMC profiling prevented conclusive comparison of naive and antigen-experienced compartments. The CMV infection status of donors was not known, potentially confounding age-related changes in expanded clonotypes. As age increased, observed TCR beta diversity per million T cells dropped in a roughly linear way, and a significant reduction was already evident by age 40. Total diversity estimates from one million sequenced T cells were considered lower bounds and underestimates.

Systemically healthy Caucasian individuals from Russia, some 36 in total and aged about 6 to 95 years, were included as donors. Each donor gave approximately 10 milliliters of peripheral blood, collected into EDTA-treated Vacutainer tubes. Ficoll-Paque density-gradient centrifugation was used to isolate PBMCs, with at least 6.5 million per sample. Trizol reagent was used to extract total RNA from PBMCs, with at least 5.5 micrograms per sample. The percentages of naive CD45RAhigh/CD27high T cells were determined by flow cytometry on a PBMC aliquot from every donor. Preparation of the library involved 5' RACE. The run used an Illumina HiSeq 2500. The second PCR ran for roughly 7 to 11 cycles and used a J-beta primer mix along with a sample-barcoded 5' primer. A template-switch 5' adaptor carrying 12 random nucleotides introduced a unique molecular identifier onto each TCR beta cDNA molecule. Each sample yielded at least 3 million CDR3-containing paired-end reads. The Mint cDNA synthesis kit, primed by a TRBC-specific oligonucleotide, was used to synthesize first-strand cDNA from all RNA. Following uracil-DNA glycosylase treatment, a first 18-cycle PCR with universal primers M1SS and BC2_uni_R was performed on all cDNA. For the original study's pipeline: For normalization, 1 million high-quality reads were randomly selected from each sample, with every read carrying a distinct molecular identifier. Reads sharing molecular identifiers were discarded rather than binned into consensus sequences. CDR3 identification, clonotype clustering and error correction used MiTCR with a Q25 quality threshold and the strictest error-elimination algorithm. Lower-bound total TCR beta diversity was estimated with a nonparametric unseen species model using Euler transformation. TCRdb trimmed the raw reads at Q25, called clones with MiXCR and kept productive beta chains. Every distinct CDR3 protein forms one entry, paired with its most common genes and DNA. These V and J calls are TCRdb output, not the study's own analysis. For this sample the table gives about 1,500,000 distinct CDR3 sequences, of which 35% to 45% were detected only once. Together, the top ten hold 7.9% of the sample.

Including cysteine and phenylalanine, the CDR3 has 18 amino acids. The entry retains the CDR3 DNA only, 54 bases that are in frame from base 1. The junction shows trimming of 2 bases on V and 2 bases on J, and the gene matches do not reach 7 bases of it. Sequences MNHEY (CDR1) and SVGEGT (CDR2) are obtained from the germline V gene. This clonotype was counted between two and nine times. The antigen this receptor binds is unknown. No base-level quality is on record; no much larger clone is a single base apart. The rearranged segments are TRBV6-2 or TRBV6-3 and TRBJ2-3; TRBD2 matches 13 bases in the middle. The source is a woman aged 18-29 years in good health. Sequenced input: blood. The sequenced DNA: TGTGCCAGCAGTTACGTATCTGGGACTAGCGGGGCCACAGATACGCAGTATTTT. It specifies CASSYVSGTSGATDTQYF.